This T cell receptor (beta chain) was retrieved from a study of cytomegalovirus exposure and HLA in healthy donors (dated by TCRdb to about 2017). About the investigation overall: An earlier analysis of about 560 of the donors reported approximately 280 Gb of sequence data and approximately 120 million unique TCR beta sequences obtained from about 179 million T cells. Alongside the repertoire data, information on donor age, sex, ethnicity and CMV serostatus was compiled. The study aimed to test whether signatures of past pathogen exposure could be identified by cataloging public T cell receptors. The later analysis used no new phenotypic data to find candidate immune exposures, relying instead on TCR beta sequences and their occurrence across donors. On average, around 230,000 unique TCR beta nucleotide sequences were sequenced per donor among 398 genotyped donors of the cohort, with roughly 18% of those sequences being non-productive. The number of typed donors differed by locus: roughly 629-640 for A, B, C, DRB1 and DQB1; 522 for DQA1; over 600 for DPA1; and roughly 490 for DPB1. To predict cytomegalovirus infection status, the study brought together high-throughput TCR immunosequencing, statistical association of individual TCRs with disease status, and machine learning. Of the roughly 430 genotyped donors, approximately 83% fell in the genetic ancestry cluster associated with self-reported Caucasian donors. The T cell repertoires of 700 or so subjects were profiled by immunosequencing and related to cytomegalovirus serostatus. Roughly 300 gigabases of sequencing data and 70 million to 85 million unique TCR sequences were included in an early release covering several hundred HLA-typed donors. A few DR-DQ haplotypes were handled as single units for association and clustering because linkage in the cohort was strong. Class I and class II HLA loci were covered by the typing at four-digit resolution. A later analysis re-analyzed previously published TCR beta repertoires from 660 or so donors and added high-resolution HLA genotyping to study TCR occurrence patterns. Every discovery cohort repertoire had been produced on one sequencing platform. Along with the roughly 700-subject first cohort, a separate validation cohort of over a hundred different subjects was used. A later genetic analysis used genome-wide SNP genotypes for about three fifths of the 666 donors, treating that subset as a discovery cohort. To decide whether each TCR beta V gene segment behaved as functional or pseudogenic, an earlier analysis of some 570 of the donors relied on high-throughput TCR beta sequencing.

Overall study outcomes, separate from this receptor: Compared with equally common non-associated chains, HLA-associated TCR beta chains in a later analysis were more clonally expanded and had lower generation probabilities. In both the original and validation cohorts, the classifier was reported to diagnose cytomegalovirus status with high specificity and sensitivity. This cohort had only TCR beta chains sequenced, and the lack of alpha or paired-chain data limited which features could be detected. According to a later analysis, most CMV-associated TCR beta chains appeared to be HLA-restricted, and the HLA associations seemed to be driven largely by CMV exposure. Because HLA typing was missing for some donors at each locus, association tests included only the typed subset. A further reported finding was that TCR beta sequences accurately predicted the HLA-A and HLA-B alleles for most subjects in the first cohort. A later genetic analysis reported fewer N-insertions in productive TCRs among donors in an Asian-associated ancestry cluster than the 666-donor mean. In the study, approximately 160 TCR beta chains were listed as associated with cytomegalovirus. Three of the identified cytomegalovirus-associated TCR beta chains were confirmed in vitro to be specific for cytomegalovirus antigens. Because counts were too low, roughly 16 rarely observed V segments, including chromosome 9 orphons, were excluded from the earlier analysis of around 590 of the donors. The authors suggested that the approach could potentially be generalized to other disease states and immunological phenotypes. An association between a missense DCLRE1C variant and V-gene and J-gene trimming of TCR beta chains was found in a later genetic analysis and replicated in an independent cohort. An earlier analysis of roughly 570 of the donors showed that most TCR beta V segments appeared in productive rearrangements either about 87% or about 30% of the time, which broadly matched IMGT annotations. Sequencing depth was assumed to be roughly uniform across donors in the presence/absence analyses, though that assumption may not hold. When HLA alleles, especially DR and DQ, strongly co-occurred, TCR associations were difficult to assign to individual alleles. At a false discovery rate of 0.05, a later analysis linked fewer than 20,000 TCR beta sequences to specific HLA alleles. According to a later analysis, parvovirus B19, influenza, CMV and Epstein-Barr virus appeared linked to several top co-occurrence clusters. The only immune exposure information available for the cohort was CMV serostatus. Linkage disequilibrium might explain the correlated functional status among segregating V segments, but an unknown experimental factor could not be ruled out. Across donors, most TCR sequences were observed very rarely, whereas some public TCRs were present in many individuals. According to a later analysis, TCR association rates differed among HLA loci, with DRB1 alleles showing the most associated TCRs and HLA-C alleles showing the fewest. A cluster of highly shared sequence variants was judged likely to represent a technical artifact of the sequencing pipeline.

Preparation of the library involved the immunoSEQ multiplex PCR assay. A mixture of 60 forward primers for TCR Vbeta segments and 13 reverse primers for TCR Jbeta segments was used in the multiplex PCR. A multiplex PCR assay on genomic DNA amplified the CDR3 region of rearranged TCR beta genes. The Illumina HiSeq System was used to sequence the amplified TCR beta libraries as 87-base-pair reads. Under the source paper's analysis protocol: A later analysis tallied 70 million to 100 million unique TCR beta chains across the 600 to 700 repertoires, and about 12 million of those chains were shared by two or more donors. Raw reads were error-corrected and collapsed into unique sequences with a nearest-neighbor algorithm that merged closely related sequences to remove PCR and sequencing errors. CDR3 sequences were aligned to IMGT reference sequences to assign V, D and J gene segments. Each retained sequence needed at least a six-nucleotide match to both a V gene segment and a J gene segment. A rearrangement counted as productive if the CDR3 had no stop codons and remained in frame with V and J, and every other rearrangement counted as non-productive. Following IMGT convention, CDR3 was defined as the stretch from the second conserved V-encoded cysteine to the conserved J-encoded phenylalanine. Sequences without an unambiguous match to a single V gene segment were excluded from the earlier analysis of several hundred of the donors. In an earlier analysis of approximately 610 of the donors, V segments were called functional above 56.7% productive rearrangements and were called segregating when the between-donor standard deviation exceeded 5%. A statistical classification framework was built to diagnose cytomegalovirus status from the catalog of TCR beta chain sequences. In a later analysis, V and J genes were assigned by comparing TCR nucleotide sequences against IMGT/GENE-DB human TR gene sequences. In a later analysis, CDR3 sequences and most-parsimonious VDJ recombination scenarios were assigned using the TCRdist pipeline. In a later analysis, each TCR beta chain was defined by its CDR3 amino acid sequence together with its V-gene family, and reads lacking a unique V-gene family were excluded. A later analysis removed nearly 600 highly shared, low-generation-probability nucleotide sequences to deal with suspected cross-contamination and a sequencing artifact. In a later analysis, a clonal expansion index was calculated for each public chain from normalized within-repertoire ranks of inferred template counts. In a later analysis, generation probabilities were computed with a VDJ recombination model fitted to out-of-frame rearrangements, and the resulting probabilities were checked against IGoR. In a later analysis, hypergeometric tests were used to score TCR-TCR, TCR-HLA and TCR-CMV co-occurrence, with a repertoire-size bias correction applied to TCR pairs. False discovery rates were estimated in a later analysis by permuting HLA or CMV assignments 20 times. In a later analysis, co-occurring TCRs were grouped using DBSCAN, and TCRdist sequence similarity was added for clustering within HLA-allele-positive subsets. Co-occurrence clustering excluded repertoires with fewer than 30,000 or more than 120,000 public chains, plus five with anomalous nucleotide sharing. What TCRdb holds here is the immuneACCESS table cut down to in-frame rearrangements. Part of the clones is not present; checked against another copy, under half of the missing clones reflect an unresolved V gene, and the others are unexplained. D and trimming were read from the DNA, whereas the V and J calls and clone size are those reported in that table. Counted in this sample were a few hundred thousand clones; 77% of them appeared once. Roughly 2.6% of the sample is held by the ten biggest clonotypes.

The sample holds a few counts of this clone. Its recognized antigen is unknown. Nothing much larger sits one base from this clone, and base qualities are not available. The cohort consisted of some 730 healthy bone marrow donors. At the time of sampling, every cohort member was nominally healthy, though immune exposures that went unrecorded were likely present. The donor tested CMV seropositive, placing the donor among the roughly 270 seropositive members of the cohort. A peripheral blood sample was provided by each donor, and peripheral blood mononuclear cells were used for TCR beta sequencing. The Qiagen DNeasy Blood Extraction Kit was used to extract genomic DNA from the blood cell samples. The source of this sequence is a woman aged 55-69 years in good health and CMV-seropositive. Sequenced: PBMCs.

The DNA sequence is TGTGCCAGCAGTTCCCCGACTAGAGTGGGTGGCTACACCTTC. Translation gives CASSSPTRVGGYTF. Recombination linked TRBV28 to TRBJ1-2, with the D gene too uncertain to name. Its CDR3 holds 14 amino acids, cysteine through phenylalanine. Of all the DNA, just the CDR3 is kept, 42 bases in frame from base 1. The trim is 4 bases for V and 7 bases for J, with a gap of 16 bases between the germline ends. From a lookup of the germline V gene, CDR1 and CDR2 are MDHEN and SYDVKM.